Below are 6 T cell receptor beta chains sequenced from a single sample in a study of vaccination and CD4 T cells after COVID-19. Oncomine TCR Beta short-read sequencing was applied to DNA from cultured CD4+ T cells. TCRdb called the PCR reads again in MiXCR, with one record for every CDR3 protein. The sample lists some 11,000 distinct CDR3 sequences, 44% occurring once. These receptors' antigens are unknown. The treatment denotes: approximately 10-day PBMC culture with coronavirus spike peptide pools or control peptides (ViraFEST assay). Sequences were obtained from CD4+ T cells from blood, cultured in vitro. The receptors originated from a human donor who had recovered from COVID-19.

The rearrangement joins TRBV6-5 to TRBJ1-2; 7 nucleotides agree with TRBD1. The germline CDR1 and CDR2 sequences are MNHEY and SVGAGI. This CDR3 is 14 amino acids long. J lost 6 bases, V lost 0 bases, and 4 bases had no gene match. The CDR3 loop reads CASSYSTGLDGYTF. CDR3 in DNA: TGTGCCAGCAGTTACTCGACAGGGCTAGATGGCTACACCTTC.

This clonotype rates as medium-sized (0.01 to 0.1%). The chain has TRBV19 and TRBJ1-2; 7 nucleotides line up with TRBD1. The V gene end was trimmed by 7 bases and the J gene end by 3 bases; junction bases not matched to a gene: 17. The CDR3 runs 17 residues. CDR1 LNHDA and CDR2 SQIVND come from the germline V gene (reference sequence). CDR3 sequence: CASTDHRDSFRDYGYTF. CDR3 nucleotide sequence: TGTGCCAGTACCGATCACCGGGACAGTTTCCGCGACTATGGCTACACCTTC.

The gene calls are TRBV6-1 and TRBJ1-4; D call uncertain. The CDR3 consists of 16 residues. The V end lost 2 bases, the J end lost 0 bases, and 10 bases lay between the germline ends. Per the germline V gene, CDR1 is MNHNS and CDR2 is SASEGT. CDR3 protein: CASSEYSGSTNEKLFF. The CDR3 coding sequence is TGTGCCAGCAGTGAATATTCGGGGTCAACTAATGAAAAACTGTTTTTT.

The V and J genes are TRBV6-2 or TRBV6-3 and TRBJ1-1; D remains unclear. This CDR3 region has 15 residues. Trimming pared 3 bases from V and 1 base from J, leaving 12 bases between. In germline, CDR1 is MNHEY, CDR2 SVGEGT. The CDR3 sequence: CASSYFAGWNTEAFF. The DNA of the CDR3 is TGTGCCAGCAGTTATTTTGCAGGATGGAACACTGAAGCTTTCTTT.

This clonotype was seen only a few times. V is TRBV11-2 and J is TRBJ1-1, with D uncertain. Germline assignment: CDR1 SGHAT and CDR2 FQNNGV. The V and J ends lost 0 bases and 0 bases respectively, with 2 bases between them. The CDR3 spans 13 residues. The CDR3 spells CASSLDLNTEAFF. DNA of the CDR3: TGTGCCAGCAGCTTAGATTTGAACACTGAAGCTTTCTTT.

This chain links TRBV30 with TRBJ2-1; no reliable D call. V was cut by 0 bases and J by 3 bases, with 6 bases left in between. The CDR3 length is 13 residues. Germline-derived CDR1 and CDR2 are GTSNPN and SVGIG (reference sequence). The CDR3 DNA sequence: TGTGCCTGGAGTGTAGCAAACTACAATGAGCAGTTCTTC. Translation: CAWSVANYNEQFF. Based on the CDR3 plus reference TRBV30 and TRBJ2-1, the full variable domain is SQTIHQWPATLVQPVGSPLSLECTVEGTSNPNLYWYRQAAGRGLQLLFYSVGIGQISSEVPQNLSASRPQDRQFILSSKKLLLSDSGFYLCAWSVANYNEQFFGPGTRLTVL.